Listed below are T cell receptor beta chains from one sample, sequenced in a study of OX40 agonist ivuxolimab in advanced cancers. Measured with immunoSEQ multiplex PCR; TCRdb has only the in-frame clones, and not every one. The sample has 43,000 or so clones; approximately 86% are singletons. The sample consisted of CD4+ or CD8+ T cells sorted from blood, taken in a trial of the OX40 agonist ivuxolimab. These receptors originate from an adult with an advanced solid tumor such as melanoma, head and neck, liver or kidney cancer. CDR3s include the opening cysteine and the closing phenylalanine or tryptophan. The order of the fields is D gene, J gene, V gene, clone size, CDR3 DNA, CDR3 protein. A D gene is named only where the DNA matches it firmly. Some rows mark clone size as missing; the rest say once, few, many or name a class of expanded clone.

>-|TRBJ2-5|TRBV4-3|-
TGCGCCAGCAGCCTTGATCGGGACCCAGGGGGGGAGACCCAGTACTTC
CASSLDRDPGGETQYF
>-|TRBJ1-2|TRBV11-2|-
TGTGCCAGCAGCTTGGGACTAGCGGGGAACTATGGCTACACCTTC
CASSLGLAGNYGYTF
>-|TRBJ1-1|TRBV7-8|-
TGTGCCAGCATCCGAGGGGCCCCCGACATTGGCACTGAAGCTTTCTTT
CASIRGAPDIGTEAFF
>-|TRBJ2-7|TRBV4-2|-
TGTGCCAGCAGCCAAGACTCCGGTCCCTACTACGAGCAGTACTTC
CASSQDSGPYYEQYF
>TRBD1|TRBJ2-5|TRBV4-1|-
TGCGCCAGCAGCCCCGGACAGGCGCAAGAGACCCAGTACTTC
CASSPGQAQETQYF
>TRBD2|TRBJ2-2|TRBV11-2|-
TGTGCCAGCAGCTCCGTGGCGGGGGGGCGGAACGGGGAGCTGTTTTTT
CASSSVAGGRNGELFF
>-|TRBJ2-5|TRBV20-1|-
TGCAGTGCTAGCTCCACCGAGACCCAGTACTTC
CSASSTETQYF
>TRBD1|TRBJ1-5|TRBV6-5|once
TGTGCCAGCAGACCGGACAGGGGGACCAATCAGCCCCAGCATTTT
CASRPDRGTNQPQHF
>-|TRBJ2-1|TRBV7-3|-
TGTGCCAGCAGCTTAACAACAGGTTACAATGAGCAGTTCTTC
CASSLTTGYNEQFF
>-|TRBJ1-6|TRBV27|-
TGTGCCAGCAGACAAGGACTGGCTTATAATTCACCCCTCCACTTT
CASRQGLAYNSPLHF
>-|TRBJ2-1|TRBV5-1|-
TGCGCCAGCAGCCGCACCCTCTCCTACAATGAGCAGTTCTTC
CASSRTLSYNEQFF
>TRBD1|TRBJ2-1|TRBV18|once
TGTGCCAGCTCTCGAGGACAGGGGGACTACAATGAGCAGTTCTTC
CASSRGQGDYNEQFF
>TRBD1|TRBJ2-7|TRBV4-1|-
TGCGCCAGCAGCCAACCTCCGGGACAGGGAATCGGGGTTGACGAGCAGTACTTC
CASSQPPGQGIGVDEQYF
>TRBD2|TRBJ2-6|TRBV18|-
TGTGCCAGCTCACTCCGACCCGGGGGGTCTGGGGCCAACGTCCTGACTTTC
CASSLRPGGSGANVLTF
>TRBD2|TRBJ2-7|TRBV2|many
TGTGCCGGCTCGTCTGCGGGGGGGTGGAACGAGCAGTACTTC
CAGSSAGGWNEQYF
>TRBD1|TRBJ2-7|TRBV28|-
TGTGCCACTAGTGAAGAGCCCTCCAAGACAGGGGGTTATTACTACGAGCAGTACTTC
CATSEEPSKTGGYYYEQYF
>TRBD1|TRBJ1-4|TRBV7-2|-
TGTGCCAGCAGCCGAGGACAGGGGGCCCGAAATGAAAAACTGTTTTTT
CASSRGQGARNEKLFF
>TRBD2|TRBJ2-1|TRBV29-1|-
TGCAGCCTCGGGACTAGCGGGAGTTACAATGAGCAGTTCTTC
CSLGTSGSYNEQFF
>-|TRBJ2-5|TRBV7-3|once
TGTGCCAGCAGCTTAACTTCCGTAGAGACCCAGTACTTC
CASSLTSVETQYF
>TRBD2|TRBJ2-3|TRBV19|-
TGTGCCAGTAGTATAGTACGGGCGGGAGGTAAAGATACGCAGTATTTT
CASSIVRAGGKDTQYF
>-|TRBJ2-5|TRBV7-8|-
TGTGCCAGCAGCTTAGCGGACGCCCAGTACTTC
CASSLADAQYF
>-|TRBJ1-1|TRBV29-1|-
TGCAGCGTTGGGGTGAACACTGAAGCTTTCTTT
CSVGVNTEAFF
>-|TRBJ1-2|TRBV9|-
TGTGCCAGCAGCACCAGCGTCGTGACATATGGCTACACCTTC
CASSTSVVTYGYTF
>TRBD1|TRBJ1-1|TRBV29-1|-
TGCAGCGTTGAAAGATTTATCTCCAGGGGGGCAGACACTGAAGCTTTCTTT
CSVERFISRGADTEAFF
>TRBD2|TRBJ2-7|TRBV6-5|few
TGTGCCAGCAGTTACGTTGCGGGAGGATCCTACGAGCAGTACTTC
CASSYVAGGSYEQYF
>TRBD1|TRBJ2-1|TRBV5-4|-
TGTGCCAGCAGCGAGATCCCGACAGGGTACTCCTACAATGAGCAGTTCTTC
CASSEIPTGYSYNEQFF
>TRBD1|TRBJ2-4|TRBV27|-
TGTACCAGCAGTTCCCGGGACAGGGGGCGAGGGGCCAAAAACATTCAGTACTTC
CTSSSRDRGRGAKNIQYF
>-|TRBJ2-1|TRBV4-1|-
TGCGCCAGCAGCCAAGGAGGAGGAAGCTCCTACAATGAGCAGTTCTTC
CASSQGGGSSYNEQFF
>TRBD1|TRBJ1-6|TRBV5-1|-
TGCGCCAGCAGCTTGGTAGCACAGGGGCCACAAACGCCCCTCCACTTT
CASSLVAQGPQTPLHF
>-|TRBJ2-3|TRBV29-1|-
TGCAGCGTTGGAGTAAGAGGGCCTAGGACAGATACGCAGTATTTT
CSVGVRGPRTDTQYF
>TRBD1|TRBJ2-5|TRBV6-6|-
TGTGCCAGCAGTTCAGGGACAGGTGGGACCCAGTACTTC
CASSSGTGGTQYF
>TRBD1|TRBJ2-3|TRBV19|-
TGTGCCAGTAGTACCGACAGGGGAGATACGCAGTATTTT
CASSTDRGDTQYF
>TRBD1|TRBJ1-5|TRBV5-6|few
TGTGCCAGCAGCTTGGGCAGGGGGCGCGGTGCGAATCAGCCCCAGCATTTT
CASSLGRGRGANQPQHF
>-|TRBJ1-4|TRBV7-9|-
TGTGCCAGCAGCTTACCTACTAACCCGAGACAGACTAATGAAAAACTGTTTTTT
CASSLPTNPRQTNEKLFF
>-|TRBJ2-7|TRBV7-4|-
TGTGCCAGCAGCTTGGAGGAGATCTCCTACGAGCAGTACTTC
CASSLEEISYEQYF
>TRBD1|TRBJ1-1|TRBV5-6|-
TGTGCCAGCAGCACCACGGACAGGGGCGGCACTGAAGCTTTCTTT
CASSTTDRGGTEAFF
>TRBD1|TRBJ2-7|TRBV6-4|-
TGTGCCAGCAGTTACTCACCGGGACAGGGACGGGGCGAGCAGTACTTC
CASSYSPGQGRGEQYF
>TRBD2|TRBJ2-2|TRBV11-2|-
TGTGCCAGCGGCTTAGCGGGTACCGGGGAGCTGTTTTTT
CASGLAGTGELFF
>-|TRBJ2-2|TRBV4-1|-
TGCGCCAGCAGCCAAGAAGGTCGAGCGAACACCGGGGAGCTGCTTTTT
CASSQEGRANTGELLF
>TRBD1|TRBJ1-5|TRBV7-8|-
TGTGCCAGCAGAAGCAGGGGGGTAGCTCAGCCCCAGCATTTT
CASRSRGVAQPQHF
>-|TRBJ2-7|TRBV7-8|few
TGTGCCAGCAGCTTTAGCGTAAGCTACGAGCAGTACTTC
CASSFSVSYEQYF
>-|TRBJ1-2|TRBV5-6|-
TGTGCCAGCAGCTTGGTGGAACCGAACTATGGCTACACCTTC
CASSLVEPNYGYTF
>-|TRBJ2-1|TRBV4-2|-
TGTGCCAGCAGCCAAGATGTGCGGGGCATCTACAATGAGCAGTTCTTC
CASSQDVRGIYNEQFF
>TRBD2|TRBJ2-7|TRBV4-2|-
TGTGCCAGCAGCCAGGCAGCGGGAGGGCCGTATGAGCAGTACTTC
CASSQAAGGPYEQYF
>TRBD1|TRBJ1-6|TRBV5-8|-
TGTGCCAGCAGCTTGGCCCGCGGTTCGGGACAGAATAATTCACCCCTCCACTTT
CASSLARGSGQNNSPLHF
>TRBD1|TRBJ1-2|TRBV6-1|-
TGTGCCAGCAGCCGACAGGGGGCGGGTTATGGCTACACCTTC
CASSRQGAGYGYTF
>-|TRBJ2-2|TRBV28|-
TGTGCCAGCAGTTTAGGGGCGGGAAAAACCGGGGAGCTGTTTTTT
CASSLGAGKTGELFF
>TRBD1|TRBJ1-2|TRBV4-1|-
TGCGCCAGCAGCCAAGTATGGGACAGCTATGGCTACACCTTC
CASSQVWDSYGYTF
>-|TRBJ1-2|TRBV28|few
TGTGCCAGTCGAACGATTAGGGGCTACACCTTC
CASRTIRGYTF
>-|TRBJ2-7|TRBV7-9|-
TGTGCCAGCAGCCCAGGTGGGTCCACCGAGCAGTACTTC
CASSPGGSTEQYF
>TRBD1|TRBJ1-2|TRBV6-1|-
TGTGCCAGCAGCGCACAGGGGGCGCGGGGCTACACCTTC
CASSAQGARGYTF
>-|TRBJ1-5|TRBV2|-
TGTGCCAGCAGTGGAGGTCGACGAGGGTATAGCAATCAGCCCCAGCATTTT
CASSGGRRGYSNQPQHF